These 28 T cell receptor beta chains were sequenced from one sample in a study of T cell changes during pregnancy in multiple sclerosis. This table comes from immunoSEQ multiplex PCR, and its TCRdb copy is limited to in-frame clones, with some not included. Here the sample spans about 77,000 clones, around 93% being singletons. The sequenced sample was peripheral blood, obtained after pregnancy. The receptor source for this set is a female donor in good health, enrolled as a control in a pregnancy study.

This clone has just one count. The chain recombines TRBV6-1 with TRBJ2-5; 9 nucleotides match TRBD1. V shed 4 bases and J 7 bases; nucleotides not matched to a gene: 7. The CDR3 is made up of 14 amino acids. Germline V CDR1 and CDR2: MNHNS, SASEGT. The CDR3 spells CASSGTGEVATQYF. For the CDR3, the DNA is TGTGCCAGCAGTGGGACAGGGGAAGTGGCGACCCAGTACTTC.

This rearrangement joins TRBV6-4 to TRBJ2-1, with a weak D call TRBD2 (6 bases). Trimming removed 5 bases from V and 8 bases from J, with 16 bases in between. Germline CDR1 is MRHNA and CDR2 is SNTAGT. The length of the CDR3 is 14 residues. The CDR3 loop reads CASSRIAEGDEQFF. In nucleotides, the CDR3 is TGTGCCAGCAGTCGGATAGCGGAGGGCGATGAGCAGTTCTTC.

The V and J genes are TRBV7-8 and TRBJ2-7; D is unresolved. Germline V gene data show CDR1 as SGHVS and CDR2 as FQNEAQ. The V end lost 3 bases, the J end lost 2 bases, and 8 bases lay between the germline ends. The CDR3 is made up of 13 amino acids. The CDR3 sequence is CASSFPQAYEQYF. Written as DNA, the CDR3 is TGTGCCAGCAGCTTCCCACAAGCCTACGAGCAGTACTTC. The variable domain in full, with the rest retrieved from reference TRBV7-8 and TRBJ2-7, is GAGVSQSPRYKVAKRGQDVALRCDPISGHVSLFWYQQALGQGPEFLTYFQNEAQLDKSGLPSDRFFAERPEGSVSTLKIQRTQQEDSAVYLCASSFPQAYEQYFGPGTRLTVT.

This clone appeared once. The chain joins TRBV5-5 to TRBJ2-1; TRBD2 might be the D (5 bases). Germline V gene sequence: CDR1 SGHKS, CDR2 YYEKEE (reference sequence). The ends were cut back, 2 bases at V and 6 bases at J, with 18 bases in the middle. The CDR3 contains 16 residues. In nucleotides, the CDR3 is TGTGCCAGCAGCTTTATGGGCGCTAGCATCCTCAATGAGCAGTTCTTC. Translating gives CASSFMGASILNEQFF. Together with reference TRBV5-5 and TRBJ2-1, the CDR3 gives the full variable domain: DAGVTQSPTHLIKTRGQQVTLRCSPISGHKSVSWYQQVLGQGPQFIFQYYEKEERGRGNFPDRFSARQFPNYSSELNVNALLLGDSALYLCASSFMGASILNEQFFGPGTRLTVL.

V usage is TRBV15 and J usage is TRBJ2-1; 8 positions match TRBD2. Germline V gene data show CDR1 as LNHNV and CDR2 as YYDKDF (reference sequence). The CDR3 contains 15 residues. V trimming: 0 bases; J trimming: 10 bases; junction bases outside the gene matches: 8. The DNA for the CDR3 is TGTGCCACCAGCAGAGATCGGCTAGCGGGCATGGAGCAGTTCTTC. Its translation is CATSRDRLAGMEQFF.

J is TRBJ1-5 and V is TRBV9, with D unclear. Germline CDR1 and CDR2: SGDLS and YYNGEE. This CDR3 has 15 amino acids. Trimming shortened V by 0 bases and J by 0 bases, and 7 bases separated the two germline ends. The CDR3 reads CASSVGGSSNQPQHF. In DNA, the CDR3 is TGTGCCAGCAGCGTAGGAGGGAGTAGCAATCAGCCCCAGCATTTT.

V and J are TRBV27 and TRBJ1-1; D is unresolved. V was shortened by 8 bases and J by 7 bases, with 20 bases between the two germline ends. Germline assignment: CDR1 MNHEY and CDR2 SMNVEV (reference sequence). CDR3 length equals 14 residues. The CDR3 protein is CASGRMFGNIEAFF. CDR3 nucleotide sequence: TGTGCCAGCGGGAGGATGTTCGGCAATATTGAAGCTTTCTTT.

CDR3 amino acids: CAWSSGGNQPQHF. CDR3 nucleotide sequence: TGTGCCTGGAGTTCAGGGGGCAATCAGCCCCAGCATTTT. The genes are TRBV30 and TRBJ1-5; maybe TRBD1 (6 bases). The germline gives CDR1 GTSNPN, CDR2 SVGIG (reference sequence). The CDR3 consists of 13 residues. With 2 bases removed from V and 2 bases from J, the gap between germline ends came to 7 bases.

CDR3 nucleotide sequence: TGTGCCAGTAGTAGGGACAGGGGGCTCGGCTACACCTTC. This gives the protein CASSRDRGLGYTF. The J gene is TRBJ1-2, the V gene TRBV19; TRBD1 matches at 12 bases. The germline V gene has CDR1 LNHDA and CDR2 SQIVND (reference sequence). The length of the CDR3 is 13 residues. Trimming cost V 4 bases and J 8 bases; bases outside gene matches: 2.

The chain uses TRBV6-5 and TRBJ1-1, with D perhaps TRBD1 (5 bases). Germline V gives CDR1 MNHEY, CDR2 SVGAGI. Trimming took 0 bases from V and 6 from J, leaving 14 bases between them. The CDR3 contains 15 residues. The CDR3 here is CASSYSIGVRAEAFF. CDR3 nucleotides: TGTGCCAGCAGTTACTCGATAGGGGTCCGCGCTGAAGCTTTCTTT.

The rearrangement joins TRBV7-2 to TRBJ2-5; 14 positions agree with TRBD2. The germline V gene has CDR1 SGHTA and CDR2 FQGNSA. The CDR3 is made up of 16 amino acids. Unmatched junction bases numbered 3, after V lost 1 base and J lost 5 bases. CDR3 amino acids: CASSLGTSGRWETQYF. CDR3 nucleotide sequence: TGTGCCAGCAGCTTAGGGACTAGCGGGAGGTGGGAGACCCAGTACTTC. The variable domain in full, with the rest retrieved from reference TRBV7-2 and TRBJ2-5, is GAGVSQSPSNKVTEKGKDVELRCDPISGHTALYWYRQSLGQGLEFLIYFQGNSAPDKSGLPSDRFSAERTGGSVSTLTIQRTQQEDSAVYLCASSLGTSGRWETQYFGPGTRLLVL.

In its sample, this clone was seen once. In DNA, the CDR3 is TGTGCCAGCAGAGAGACTAGCGGGAGGGGAGATACGCAGTATTTT. Amino acid sequence: CASRETSGRGDTQYF. This chain uses TRBV6-1 with TRBJ2-3; the match to TRBD2 covers 14 bases. The CDR3 length is 15 residues. Trimming removed 6 bases from V and 5 bases from J; junction bases left unmatched: 4. Germline V gene data show CDR1 as MNHNS and CDR2 as SASEGT.

The chain is built from TRBV13 and TRBJ2-7, with a possible D match to TRBD2 (5 bases). Trimming stripped 5 bases from V and 6 bases from J, with 14 bases between. CDR1 is PRHDT, CDR2 FYEKMQ, per germline (reference sequence). The CDR3 is 13 amino acids. CDR3 protein: CASSARVAIEQYF. In DNA, the CDR3 is TGTGCCAGCAGCGCGAGGGTCGCTATCGAGCAGTACTTC.

This chain connects TRBV2 to TRBJ1-5, with TRBD1 matching 7 bases. Germline CDR1 SNHLY, CDR2 FYNNEI. Trimming at V came to 6 bases and at J to 4 bases, leaving 3 bases not matched to a gene. The CDR3 consists of 13 residues. CDR3 coding DNA: TGTGCCAGCAGCATGGACAGGAATCAGCCCCAGCATTTT. It specifies CASSMDRNQPQHF.

In its sample, this clone was seen a few times. J is TRBJ2-7 and V is TRBV21-1; TRBD1 is the table's D call, not checked against the DNA. TRBV21-1 is a documented pseudogene. This CDR3 region has 14 residues. In DNA form, the CDR3 reads TGTGCCGGCTTCTCCGGGACAGGGTCCTACGAGCAGTACTTC. Amino acid sequence: CAGFSGTGSYEQYF.

CDR3 amino acids: CASSTRTGPLSGANVLTF. The CDR3 DNA reads as TGTGCCAGCAGCACGCGCACAGGGCCGCTCTCTGGGGCCAACGTCCTGACTTTC. V is TRBV7-2 and J is TRBJ2-6, with TRBD1 as a possible D gene (6 bases). The CDR3 runs 18 residues. The V gene lost 5 bases and the J gene lost 0 bases, with 17 bases spanning the gap. From germline, CDR1 is SGHTA and CDR2 FQGNSA. The variable domain in full, with the rest retrieved from reference TRBV7-2 and TRBJ2-6, is GAGVSQSPSNKVTEKGKDVELRCDPISGHTALYWYRQSLGQGLEFLIYFQGNSAPDKSGLPSDRFSAERTGGSVSTLTIQRTQQEDSAVYLCASSTRTGPLSGANVLTFGAGSRLTVL.

The chain uses TRBV27 and TRBJ1-4; 8 bases match TRBD1. The CDR3 runs 17 residues. The V segment lost 6 bases and the J segment 0 bases; nucleotides outside the gene matches: 9. Germline V gives CDR1 MNHEY, CDR2 SMNVEV (reference sequence). In nucleotides, the CDR3 is TGTGCCAGCAGGAGACAGGGGAAGGGTGCAACTAATGAAAAACTGTTTTTT. It encodes CASRRQGKGATNEKLFF.

The chain carries TRBV19 and TRBJ2-3, with 8 bases matching TRBD1. Germline CDR1 LNHDA, CDR2 SQIVND (reference sequence). Trimming at V came to 8 bases and at J to 1 base, leaving 5 bases not matched to a gene. The CDR3 length is 14 residues. The CDR3 sequence is CASSTGGGTDTQYF. CDR3 DNA: TGTGCCAGTTCCACAGGGGGTGGCACAGATACGCAGTATTTT. Supplemented by reference TRBV19 and TRBJ2-3, the full variable domain reads DGGITQSPKYLFRKEGQNVTLSCEQNLNHDAMYWYRQDPGQGLRLIYYSQIVNDFQKGDIAEGYSVSREKKESFPLTVTSAQKNPTAFYLCASSTGGGTDTQYFGPGTRLTVL.

The chain carries TRBV2 and TRBJ1-3; D remains unclear. Germline CDR1 and CDR2: SNHLY and FYNNEI. Trimming took off 6 bases at V and 6 bases at J, with 12 bases between the two ends. CDR3 length equals 13 residues. CDR3 nucleotides: TGTGCCAGCAGAAGGAGGGCAATAAACACCATATATTTT. Translation: CASRRRAINTIYF.

This sequence joins TRBV27 and TRBJ1-1; 8 positions agree with TRBD1. The V gene end was trimmed by 0 bases and the J gene end by 0 bases; junction bases not matched to a gene: 3. The CDR3 consists of 16 residues. The germline V gene has CDR1 MNHEY and CDR2 SMNVEV (reference sequence). CDR3 residues: CASSLSGQGLNTEAFF. CDR3 coding DNA: TGTGCCAGCAGTTTATCAGGACAGGGCTTGAACACTGAAGCTTTCTTT.

This chain joins TRBV7-3 and TRBJ2-5, with D perhaps matching TRBD2 (6 bases). The V end lost 3 bases, the J end lost 3 bases, and 8 bases lay between the germline ends. From germline, CDR1 is SGHTA and CDR2 FQGTGA. The CDR3 consists of 13 residues. The CDR3 protein is CASSFEREETQYF. The DNA of the CDR3 is TGTGCCAGCAGCTTCGAGCGGGAAGAGACCCAGTACTTC.

The rearrangement links TRBV28 to TRBJ2-3; TRBD2 aligns across 12 bases. The germline gives CDR1 MDHEN, CDR2 SYDVKM. The junction had 5 bases not matched to a gene; V was cut back by 2 bases and J by 2 bases. This CDR3 has 17 residues. The CDR3 loop reads CASSLPTSGRITDTQYF. CDR3 in DNA: TGTGCCAGCAGTTTACCGACTAGCGGGAGAATCACAGATACGCAGTATTTT.

The chain uses TRBV11-3 and TRBJ2-7; 11 bases map to TRBD1. Per germline, CDR1 SGHNT and CDR2 YENEEA. J gave up 3 bases and V 6 bases, and 19 bases lay outside the gene matches. The CDR3 is made up of 19 amino acids. The CDR3 protein is CASSTFQGTDRGRYYEQYF. The DNA of the CDR3 is TGTGCCAGCAGTACATTCCAAGGGACGGACAGGGGGCGGTACTACGAGCAGTACTTC.

V gene TRBV30 combines with J gene TRBJ1-2; D possibly corresponds to TRBD1 (5 bases). There are 16 residues in the CDR3. Germline CDR1 is GTSNPN and CDR2 is SVGIG (reference sequence). With 1 base removed from V and 3 bases from J, the gap between germline ends came to 18 bases. CDR3 sequence (DNA): TGTGCCTGGAGTGCTTGGGGGGGGGATGGGTACTATGGCTACACCTTC. Protein: CAWSAWGGDGYYGYTF.

This chain links TRBV7-6 with TRBJ2-5; tentatively, D is TRBD1 (5 bases). The CDR3 totals 13 residues. From germline, CDR1 is SGHVS and CDR2 FNYEAQ. The germline V and J ends were trimmed by 1 base and 4 bases, with 7 bases remaining between them. The CDR3 nucleotides read TGTGCCAGCAGCTTAGTCAGGGTAGAGACCCAGTACTTC. Its protein is CASSLVRVETQYF.

The chain is built from TRBV9 and TRBJ2-2; a weak D match, TRBD2 (6 bases). This CDR3 spans 15 amino acids. V was cut by 2 bases and J by 1 base, with 9 bases left in between. The germline CDR1 and CDR2 sequences are SGDLS and YYNGEE. CDR3 sequence (DNA): TGTGCCAGCAGCGTCACTAGCCTGAACACCGGGGAGCTGTTTTTT. Translating gives CASSVTSLNTGELFF.

This clone was detected only a few times. The chain employs TRBV10-3 and TRBJ2-3; 9 bases fit TRBD2. The CDR3 has 19 residues. V dropped 3 bases and J dropped 4; count of bases not matched to a gene: 17. The germline CDR1 and CDR2 sequences are ENHRY and SYGVKD. The CDR3 nucleotides read TGTGCCATCAGTGACCGGGGTTCAAGTAGCGGCGGGGGGGCAGATACGCAGTATTTT. This encodes CAISDRGSSSGGGADTQYF.

The V and J genes are TRBV7-2 and TRBJ2-1; maybe TRBD1 (6 bases). Germline V gives CDR1 SGHTA, CDR2 FQGNSA. The CDR3 is 15 residues long. V shed 1 base and J shed 4 bases, with 11 bases lying between them. CDR3 nucleotide sequence: TGTGCCAGCAGCTTAGAACAGGGTAGTTACAATGAGCAGTTCTTC. Translated, it gives CASSLEQGSYNEQFF.